This T cell receptor (beta chain) was found in a study of blood T cell repertoires in COVID-19 (dated by TCRdb to 2020 to 2021). Describing the broader study: Samples from collaborators originated in the United States, Italy and Spain and spanned both the acute and convalescent phases of COVID-19. The dataset comprised deeply sampled blood TCRbeta repertoires from subjects exposed to, actively infected with, or recovered from COVID-19. Sample metadata almost always included a de-identified subject ID, COVID-19 status, age in years and sex. Samples were obtained from the ongoing ImmuneRACE study (first 160 participants) and from 1,200 or so subjects provided by 6 global collaborators. The repertoires were made available in a free public database intended to serve as a resource for research on the immune response to SARS-CoV-2. Where HLA class I and class II types were available, the types were taken from metadata supplied by the sample provider, not from assay-based typing. The prospective study material was composed of cDNA or gDNA derived from T cells, B-cell-depleted T cells, or PBMCs.

As regards this clone: The target of this receptor is not known. Base-call qualities are not available, and no considerably larger clone is one nucleotide away.

Whole blood was collected in K2EDTA tubes by collaborating institutions according to the institutions' own protocols. Collaborator samples were shipped for TCRbeta analysis as frozen whole blood, isolated PBMCs, or DNA extracted from either sample type. TCRbeta CDR3 regions were amplified from genomic DNA by means of the immunoSEQ Assay, a bias-controlled multiplex PCR. The source study handled its data this way. The number of nucleated cells in each sample was estimated by amplification of reference gene primers within the assay. To quantify the absolute abundance of each unique TCRbeta CDR3 rearrangement, sequence reads were collapsed and filtered. Productive Simpson clonality was computed per sample as the square root of Simpson's diversity index over productive rearrangements. TCRdb holds this immuneACCESS table with in-frame rearrangements only. Some clones are missing; in checked studies, unresolved V genes explain under half, and the rest has no known cause. For V, J and clone size, that table is used; D and trimming come from the DNA. In this sample the table shows 100,000 or so clones, roughly 76% of which occur a single time. The ten largest clones add up to about 10% of the sample.

The study at large found these results: The amount of clinical and demographic metadata varied by source and participant and was provided uncurated.

The receptor's source is a human donor in a cohort sampled during active COVID-19. Sequenced sample: peripheral blood.

The CDR3 corresponds to CASSRLANTDTQYF. The DNA sequence is as follows: TGTGCCAGCAGTAGACTAGCCAACACAGATACGCAGTATTTT. This receptor chain uses TRBV2 and TRBJ2-3; TRBD2 agrees with 7 junctional bases. Taken from cysteine to phenylalanine, the CDR3 has 14 residues. CDR3 DNA only is kept here, 42 bases in frame from base 1. Compared with germline, V lacks 5 bases and J lacks 2 bases; bases without a gene match: 4. For CDR1 and CDR2, the germline V gene lists SNHLY and FYNNEI.